This TCR beta chain is drawn from a study of T cells in localized non-small cell lung cancer. Remarks on this clone: Its target is unknown.

Study results and caveats: Patients showing higher blood T cell density tended to see longer overall survival. Appearance in adjacent lung was seen for a median around 60 of the top 100 tumor clones. Maximal T cell clonality occurred in uninvolved adjacent lung, with tumor ranking below it.

Generated by immunoSEQ multiplex PCR, the TCRdb table keeps only in-frame clones and is missing some. The table includes 25,000 or so clones, 90% detected once. The receptor was derived from a woman between 40 and 69 years old with stage I lung adenocarcinoma. The sample consisted of peripheral blood, taken before any cancer treatment.

The DNA of the CDR3 is TGTGCCAGCAGCTTTGGGGACACCCAGAACACCTTC. Protein: CASSFGDTQNTF. The V gene is TRBV7-9, the J gene TRBJ1-2; D possibly corresponds to TRBD1 (6 bases). Deletions cut 3 bases from V and 12 bases from J, with 14 bases between. Germline V gene sequence: CDR1 SEHNR, CDR2 FQNEAQ (reference sequence). The CDR3 contains 12 residues.